The rows below give T cell receptor beta chains drawn from one sample of a study of shared clonotypes between healthy human individuals. Clones were sequenced by immunoSEQ multiplex PCR, and TCRdb holds only the in-frame ones, with some missing. This table has nearly 2 million clones, around 96% appearing once. The sample was naive CD8+ T cells sorted from blood. The receptors here all came from a man aged 18 to 30 in good health. Each CDR3 is given with its conserved first and last residue. A D gene is named only where the DNA matches it firmly. Clone sizes are given selectively: once, few, many, or a class where the clone is expanded.

-	-	TRBV7-9	TRBJ1-5	CASSSTDQPQHF	TGTGCCAGCAGCTCGACAGATCAGCCCCAGCATTTT
-	-	TRBV6-5	TRBJ2-3	CASSSPDTQYF	TGTGCCAGCAGTTCCCCAGATACGCAGTATTTT
-	-	TRBV6-6	TRBJ1-2	CASSYALNYGYTF	TGTGCCAGCAGTTACGCCCTTAACTATGGCTACACCTTC
-	-	TRBV2	TRBJ2-1	CASSVLGAPEQFF	TGTGCCAGCAGTGTGTTGGGGGCTCCGGAGCAGTTCTTC
-	-	TRBV9	TRBJ2-7	CASSANRVTAIYEQYF	TGTGCCAGCAGCGCCAACAGGGTGACCGCGATCTACGAGCAGTACTTC
-	-	TRBV15	TRBJ2-5	CATSRDGDAQYF	TGTGCCACCAGCAGAGACGGGGACGCCCAGTACTTC
-	-	TRBV7-9	TRBJ1-1	CASSLEGSGKGTEAFF	TGTGCCAGCAGCTTAGAGGGGTCAGGGAAGGGCACTGAAGCTTTCTTT
-	-	TRBV4-3	TRBJ1-2	CASSQSLGSYGYTF	TGCGCCAGCAGCCAGTCCTTGGGAAGCTATGGCTACACCTTC
once	-	TRBV9	TRBJ1-4	CASSAGGSTNEKLFF	TGTGCCAGCAGCGCGGGGGGATCAACTAATGAAAAACTGTTTTTT
-	TRBD1	TRBV5-5	TRBJ2-7	CASSARDRAYEQYF	TGTGCCAGCAGCGCGAGGGACAGGGCCTACGAGCAGTACTTC
-	-	TRBV7-9	TRBJ2-5	CASSPEVVAIQETQYF	TGTGCCAGCAGCCCTGAGGTTGTAGCGATACAAGAGACCCAGTACTTC
-	TRBD1	TRBV27	TRBJ2-7	CASSLSPGTGSYEQYF	TGTGCCAGCAGTTTATCGCCCGGGACAGGGTCCTACGAGCAGTACTTC
once	TRBD2	TRBV7-8	TRBJ2-3	CASTLVSGVPTMDTQYF	TGTGCCAGCACCTTAGTAAGCGGGGTTCCTACTATGGATACGCAGTATTTT
once	-	TRBV27	TRBJ2-7	CASSLGPSYEQYF	TGTGCCAGCAGTTTAGGCCCATCCTACGAGCAGTACTTC
-	-	TRBV4-1	TRBJ1-1	CASTGVGRDTEAFF	TGCGCCAGCACCGGGGTGGGTAGGGACACTGAAGCTTTCTTT
-	-	TRBV7-2	TRBJ2-7	CASSLVLESYEQYF	TGTGCCAGCAGCTTAGTGCTCGAAAGCTACGAGCAGTACTTC
-	TRBD2	TRBV11-3	TRBJ2-1	CASSLDKGLAGVNEQFF	TGTGCCAGCAGCTTAGACAAGGGCCTAGCGGGAGTGAATGAGCAGTTCTTC
-	-	TRBV19	TRBJ2-5	CASSILSDQETQYF	TGTGCCAGTAGTATACTTTCAGATCAAGAGACCCAGTACTTC
-	-	TRBV27	TRBJ2-1	CASSPVSGNEQFF	TGTGCCAGCAGTCCCGTCTCTGGCAATGAGCAGTTCTTC
few	-	TRBV9	TRBJ1-1	CASSADKGVEAFF	TGTGCCAGCAGCGCGGACAAGGGGGTGGAAGCTTTCTTT
-	-	TRBV4-1	TRBJ1-2	CASSQDSGDGYTF	TGCGCCAGCAGCCAAGATTCCGGCGATGGCTACACCTTC
-	TRBD1	TRBV9	TRBJ2-5	CASSGQGKDETQYF	TGTGCCAGCAGCGGACAGGGAAAGGACGAGACCCAGTACTTC
-	-	TRBV4-1	TRBJ2-7	CASSQASQGSSYEQYF	TGCGCCAGCAGCCAAGCCTCGCAGGGGAGCTCCTACGAGCAGTACTTC
-	-	TRBV4-1	TRBJ2-1	CASSQERPRGDLNNEQFF	TGCGCCAGCAGCCAAGAGCGTCCAAGGGGGGACCTTAACAATGAGCAGTTCTTC
-	-	TRBV4-1	TRBJ2-5	CASSYGTQETQYF	TGCGCCAGCAGCTACGGGACTCAAGAGACCCAGTACTTC
-	TRBD1	TRBV7-9	TRBJ1-1	CASSVGTGENTEAFF	TGTGCCAGCAGCGTCGGGACAGGGGAGAACACTGAAGCTTTCTTT
-	-	TRBV29-1	TRBJ1-2	CSGDGEMDYGYTF	TGCAGCGGCGATGGGGAAATGGACTATGGCTACACCTTC
-	-	TRBV9	TRBJ1-1	CASSPVPGAPAEAFF	TGTGCCAGCAGCCCCGTACCGGGGGCGCCGGCTGAAGCTTTCTTT
once	TRBD2	TRBV6-8	TRBJ2-1	CASRTAGALNEQFF	TGTGCCAGCAGGACAGCGGGGGCCCTCAATGAGCAGTTCTTC
-	TRBD1	TRBV27	TRBJ1-5	CASSSGTGDRSQHF	TGTGCCAGCAGCAGCGGGACAGGGGACCGGTCCCAGCATTTT
-	TRBD2	TRBV6-5	TRBJ2-5	CASNPSGGAAETQYF	TGTGCCAGCAATCCTAGCGGGGGGGCGGCGGAGACCCAGTACTTC
-	-	TRBV7-9	TRBJ2-1	CASTNLGAVHEQFF	TGTGCCAGCACCAACCTCGGGGCGGTCCATGAGCAGTTCTTC
once	-	TRBV7-9	TRBJ1-6	CASSQGQLLHF	TGTGCCAGCAGCCAAGGACAGCTTCTCCACTTT
-	-	TRBV7-9	TRBJ2-3	CASSPAWGGDTDTQYF	TGTGCCAGCAGCCCCGCGTGGGGCGGGGACACAGATACGCAGTATTTT
-	-	TRBV19	TRBJ1-1	CASTMGGGTEAFF	TGTGCCAGTACCATGGGGGGCGGCACTGAAGCTTTCTTT
-	-	TRBV2	TRBJ2-7	CASMGYEQYF	TGTGCCAGCATGGGCTACGAGCAGTACTTC